This T cell receptor (beta chain) was identified during a study of T cell changes during pregnancy in multiple sclerosis. Profiled with immunoSEQ multiplex PCR; TCRdb holds only in-frame clones, not every one. Of 70,000 to 95,000 clones listed, 85% to 95% are singletons. V was clipped by 5 bases and J by 5 bases, with 9 bases between them. The length of the CDR3 is 12 residues. Germline values: CDR1 LNHDA, CDR2 SQIVND (reference sequence). The starting material was peripheral blood, obtained in the third trimester of pregnancy. The receptor was isolated from a female donor with multiple sclerosis, enrolled in a pregnancy study. The rearrangement links TRBV19 to TRBJ2-5; weak D call: TRBD1 (6 bases). This CDR3 reads CASSFGQETQYF. The CDR3 DNA sequence: TGTGCCAGTAGTTTTGGACAGGAGACCCAGTACTTC.